The rows below give T cell receptor beta chains drawn from one sample of a study of human T cells and chemical hapten exposure. TCRdb reprocessed the RACE reads via MiXCR and lists one record per CDR3 protein. In the table there are more than 250,000 distinct CDR3 sequences, approximately 8% of which are singletons. The specimen comprised whole blood, sampled in connection with sensitization to the hapten diphenylcyclopropenone (DPC). Source of these receptors: a young man with alopecia areata. Some clones in this sample may be carry-over from other donors' samples. CDR3s include the opening cysteine and the closing phenylalanine or tryptophan. Fields, in order: CDR3 protein, CDR3 DNA, D gene, V gene, J gene, clone size. The D gene is left open where the match is weak. Clone size is shown for a subset of rows, as once, few, many or a class of expanded clone.

CASSQDPSGPSLGELFF	TGCGCCAGCAGCCAAGATCCCTCGGGTCCCTCCCTCGGGGAGCTGTTTTTT	.	TRBV4-3	TRBJ2-2	.
CSVLWDNAFETQYF	TGCAGCGTGCTTTGGGACAATGCTTTCGAGACCCAGTACTTC	.	TRBV29-1	TRBJ2-5	many
CASSYSIVGGQETQYF	TGTGCCAGCAGTTACTCGATAGTTGGGGGACAAGAGACCCAGTACTTC	.	TRBV6-5	TRBJ2-5	few
CASSLAIRMGQETQYF	TGTGCCAGCAGCTTAGCGATCAGGATGGGGCAAGAGACCCAGTACTTC	.	TRBV7-2	TRBJ2-5	many
CASRQGALISPLHF	TGTGCCAGCAGACAGGGGGCTCTAATTTCACCCCTCCACTTT	TRBD1	TRBV6-5	TRBJ1-6	.
CASSEFPGGYTGELFF	TGTGCCAGCAGTGAATTCCCAGGGGGCTACACCGGGGAGCTGTTTTTT	TRBD1	TRBV2	TRBJ2-2	.
CASSYGRTDTQYF	TGTGCCAGCAGTTACGGCCGCACAGATACGCAGTATTTT	.	TRBV6-5	TRBJ2-3	.
CASSPIGQNTEAFF	TGTGCCAGCAGTCCTATTGGGCAGAACACTGAAGCTTTCTTT	.	TRBV27	TRBJ1-1	.
CASSQGAGTSTDTQYF	TGCGCCAGCAGCCAAGGTGCAGGGACTAGCACAGATACGCAGTATTTT	.	TRBV4-3	TRBJ2-3	.
CASSSRTAELIYGYTF	TGTGCCAGCAGCTCGCGGACAGCCGAATTAATCTATGGCTACACCTTC	.	TRBV7-8	TRBJ1-2	.